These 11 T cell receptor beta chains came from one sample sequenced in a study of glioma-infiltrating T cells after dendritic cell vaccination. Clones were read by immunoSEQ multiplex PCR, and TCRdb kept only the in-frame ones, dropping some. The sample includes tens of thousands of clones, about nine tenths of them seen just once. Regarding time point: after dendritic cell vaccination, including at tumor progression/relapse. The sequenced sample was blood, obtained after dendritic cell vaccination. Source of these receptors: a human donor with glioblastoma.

The CDR3 region is CASSLGRTDTQYF. DNA for the CDR3: TGTGCCAGCAGCTTAGGGAGGACAGATACGCAGTATTTT. This chain connects TRBV7-7 to TRBJ2-3; maybe TRBD2 (5 bases). V lost 1 base and J lost 3, with 5 bases in between. Per the germline V gene, CDR1 is SSHAT and CDR2 is FNYEAQ (reference sequence). CDR3 length: 13 residues.

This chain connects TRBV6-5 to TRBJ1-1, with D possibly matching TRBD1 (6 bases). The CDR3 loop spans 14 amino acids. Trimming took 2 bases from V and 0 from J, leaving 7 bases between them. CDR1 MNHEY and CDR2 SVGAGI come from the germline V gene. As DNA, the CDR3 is TGTGCCAGCAGTTACCAGGGGATGAACACTGAAGCTTTCTTT. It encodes CASSYQGMNTEAFF.

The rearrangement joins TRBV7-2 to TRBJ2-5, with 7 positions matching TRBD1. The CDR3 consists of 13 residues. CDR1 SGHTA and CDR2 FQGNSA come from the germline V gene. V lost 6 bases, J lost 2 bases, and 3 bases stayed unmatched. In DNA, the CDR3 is TGTGCCAGCAGGTTACAGGGGCAAGAGACCCAGTACTTC. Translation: CASRLQGQETQYF.

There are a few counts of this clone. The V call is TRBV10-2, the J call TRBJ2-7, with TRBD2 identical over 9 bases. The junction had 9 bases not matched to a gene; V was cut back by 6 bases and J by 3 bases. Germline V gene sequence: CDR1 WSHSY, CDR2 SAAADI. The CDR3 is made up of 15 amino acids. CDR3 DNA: TGCGCCAGCAGAATGGGACTAGCAGGGTACTACGAGCAGTACTTC. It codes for CASRMGLAGYYEQYF.

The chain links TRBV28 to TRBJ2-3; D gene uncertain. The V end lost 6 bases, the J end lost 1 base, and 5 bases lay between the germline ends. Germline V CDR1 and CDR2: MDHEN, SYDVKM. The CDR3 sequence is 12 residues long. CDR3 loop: CASSLRTDTQYF. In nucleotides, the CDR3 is TGTGCCAGCAGCCTTCGCACAGATACGCAGTATTTT.

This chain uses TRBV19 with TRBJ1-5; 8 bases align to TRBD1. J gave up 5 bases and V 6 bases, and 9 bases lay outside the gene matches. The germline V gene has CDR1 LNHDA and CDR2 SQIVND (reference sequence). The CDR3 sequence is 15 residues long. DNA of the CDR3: TGTGCCAGTAGCAGAGACAGGGGAGGAGATCAGCCCCAGCATTTT. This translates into CASSRDRGGDQPQHF.

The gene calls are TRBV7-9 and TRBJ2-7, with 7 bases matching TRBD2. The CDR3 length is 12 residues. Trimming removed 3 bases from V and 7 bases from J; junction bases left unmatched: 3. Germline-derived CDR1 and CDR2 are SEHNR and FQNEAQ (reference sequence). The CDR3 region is CASSFTSVEQYF. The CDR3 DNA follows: TGTGCCAGCAGCTTTACTAGCGTGGAGCAGTACTTC. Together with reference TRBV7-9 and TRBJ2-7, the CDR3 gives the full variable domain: DTGVSQNPRHKITKRGQNVTFRCDPISEHNRLYWYRQTLGQGPEFLTYFQNEAQLEKSRLLSDRFSAERPKGSFSTLEIQRTEQGDSAMYLCASSFTSVEQYFGPGTRLTVT.

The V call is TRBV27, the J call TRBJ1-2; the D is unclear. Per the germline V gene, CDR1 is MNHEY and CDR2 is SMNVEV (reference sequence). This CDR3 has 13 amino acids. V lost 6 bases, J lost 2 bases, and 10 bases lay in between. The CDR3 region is CASRGRRNYGYTF. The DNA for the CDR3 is TGTGCCAGCAGGGGCAGAAGGAACTATGGCTACACCTTC.

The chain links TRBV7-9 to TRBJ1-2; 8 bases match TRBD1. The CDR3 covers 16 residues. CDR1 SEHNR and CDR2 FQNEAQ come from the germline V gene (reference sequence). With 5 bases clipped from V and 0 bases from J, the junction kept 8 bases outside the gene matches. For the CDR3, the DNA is TGTGCCAGCAGCCTACACAGGGGGGGGGCTAACTATGGCTACACCTTC. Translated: CASSLHRGGANYGYTF.

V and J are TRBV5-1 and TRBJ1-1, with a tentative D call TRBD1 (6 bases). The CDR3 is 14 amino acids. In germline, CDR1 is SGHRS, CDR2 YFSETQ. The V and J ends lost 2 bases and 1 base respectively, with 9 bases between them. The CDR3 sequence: CASSFIGGNTEAFF. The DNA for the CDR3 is TGCGCCAGCAGCTTTATAGGGGGGAACACTGAAGCTTTCTTT.

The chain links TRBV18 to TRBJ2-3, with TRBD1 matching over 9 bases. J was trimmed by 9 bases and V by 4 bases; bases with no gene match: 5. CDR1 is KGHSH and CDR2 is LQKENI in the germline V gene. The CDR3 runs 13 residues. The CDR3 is CASSLGQGGTQYF. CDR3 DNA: TGTGCCAGCTCACTGGGACAGGGTGGAACGCAGTATTTT.